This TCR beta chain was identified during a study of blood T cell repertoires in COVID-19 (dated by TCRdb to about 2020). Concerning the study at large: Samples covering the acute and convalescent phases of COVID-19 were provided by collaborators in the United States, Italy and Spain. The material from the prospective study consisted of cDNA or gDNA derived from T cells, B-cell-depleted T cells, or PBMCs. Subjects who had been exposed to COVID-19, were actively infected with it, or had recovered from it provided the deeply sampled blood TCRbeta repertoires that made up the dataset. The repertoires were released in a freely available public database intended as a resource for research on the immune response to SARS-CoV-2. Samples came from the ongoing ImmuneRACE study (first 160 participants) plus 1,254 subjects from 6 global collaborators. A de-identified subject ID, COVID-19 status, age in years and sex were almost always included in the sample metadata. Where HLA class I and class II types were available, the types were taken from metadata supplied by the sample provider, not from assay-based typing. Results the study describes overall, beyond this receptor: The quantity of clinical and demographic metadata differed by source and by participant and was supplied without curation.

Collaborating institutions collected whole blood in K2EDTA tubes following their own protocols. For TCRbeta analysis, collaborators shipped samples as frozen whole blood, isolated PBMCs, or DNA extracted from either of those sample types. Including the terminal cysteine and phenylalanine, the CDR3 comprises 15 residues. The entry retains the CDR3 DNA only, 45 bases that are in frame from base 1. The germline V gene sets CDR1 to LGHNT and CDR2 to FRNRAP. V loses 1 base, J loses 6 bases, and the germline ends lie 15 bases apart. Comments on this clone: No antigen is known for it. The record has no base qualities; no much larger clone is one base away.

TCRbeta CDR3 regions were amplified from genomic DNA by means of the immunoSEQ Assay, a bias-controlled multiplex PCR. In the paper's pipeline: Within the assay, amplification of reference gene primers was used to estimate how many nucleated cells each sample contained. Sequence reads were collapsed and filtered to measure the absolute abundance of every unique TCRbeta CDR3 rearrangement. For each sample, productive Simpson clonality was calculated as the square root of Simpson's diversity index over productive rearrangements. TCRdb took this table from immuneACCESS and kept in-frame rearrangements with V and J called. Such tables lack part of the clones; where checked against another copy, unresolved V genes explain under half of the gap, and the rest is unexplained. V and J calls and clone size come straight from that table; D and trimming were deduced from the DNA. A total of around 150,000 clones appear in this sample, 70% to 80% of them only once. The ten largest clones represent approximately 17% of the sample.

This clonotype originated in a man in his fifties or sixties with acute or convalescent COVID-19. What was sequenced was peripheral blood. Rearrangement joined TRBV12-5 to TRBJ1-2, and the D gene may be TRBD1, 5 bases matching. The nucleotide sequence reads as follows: TGTGCTAGTGGTTTGGCGGGGGGGTTACTAGATGGCTACACCTTC. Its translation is CASGLAGGLLDGYTF.